What follows are 32 T cell receptor beta chains derived from one specimen sequenced in a study of cytomegalovirus exposure and HLA in healthy donors. Vbeta (60) and Jbeta (13) primers were used in the PCR. Sequencing used immunoSEQ multiplex PCR; TCRdb keeps in-frame clones, though not all of them. Of roughly 150,000 clones in the sample, roughly 84% were seen once. Specimen: PBMCs. The receptor set was obtained from a man aged 30 to 45 in good health and CMV-seronegative.

The chain carries TRBV7-2 and TRBJ2-5; 11 positions match TRBD2. J lost 5 bases, V lost 1 base, and 15 bases had no gene match. This CDR3 has 19 residues. Per the germline V gene, CDR1 is SGHTA and CDR2 is FQGNSA. CDR3 coding DNA: TGTGCCAGCAGCTTAGTTCCCTTGGCTAGCGGGAGGAGGGAGGAGACCCAGTACTTC. Translation: CASSLVPLASGRREETQYF. The entire variable domain, with the rest obtained from reference TRBV7-2 and TRBJ2-5, is as follows: GAGVSQSPSNKVTEKGKDVELRCDPISGHTALYWYRQSLGQGLEFLIYFQGNSAPDKSGLPSDRFSAERTGGSVSTLTIQRTQQEDSAVYLCASSLVPLASGRREETQYFGPGTRLLVL.

This clone was detected a few times. For the CDR3, the DNA is TGCGCCAGCAGCCCCCCGGGGGGAGCGATCACTGAAGCTTTCTTT. Translated: CASSPPGGAITEAFF. V usage is TRBV4-1 and J usage is TRBJ1-1; tentatively, D is TRBD1 (5 bases). V was shortened by 4 bases and J by 4 bases, with 16 bases between the two germline ends. The germline V gene encodes CDR1 MGHRA and CDR2 YSYEKL. This CDR3 is 15 amino acids long.

The CDR3 sequence: CASSQESGGAFEQFF. The CDR3 DNA reads as TGCGCCAGCAGCCAAGAGAGCGGGGGGGCTTTTGAGCAGTTCTTC. The V gene is TRBV4-1, the J gene TRBJ2-1, with 10 positions matching TRBD2. The CDR3 runs 15 residues. CDR1 is MGHRA, CDR2 YSYEKL, per germline. Trimming cost V 0 bases and J 9 bases; bases outside gene matches: 5.

The chain employs TRBV15 and TRBJ1-4; D gene unclear. The CDR3 is made up of 15 amino acids. Germline V CDR1 and CDR2: LNHNV, YYDKDF (reference sequence). The germline V and J ends were trimmed by 1 base and 8 bases, with 14 bases remaining between them. The CDR3: CATSRVRGAGEKLFF. CDR3 in DNA: TGTGCCACCAGCAGAGTTCGGGGAGCGGGGGAAAAACTGTTTTTT. The full variable domain, completed using reference TRBV15 and TRBJ1-4, is DAMVIQNPRYQVTQFGKPVTLSCSQTLNHNVMYWYQQKSSQAPKLLFHYYDKDFNNEADTPDNFQSRRPNTSFCFLDIRSPGLGDTAMYLCATSRVRGAGEKLFFGSGTQLSVL.

This sequence joins TRBV5-1 and TRBJ2-1, with 7 bases that match TRBD2. Trimming at V came to 0 bases and at J to 5 bases, leaving 14 bases not matched to a gene. The CDR3 has 18 amino acids. Per the germline V gene, CDR1 is SGHRS and CDR2 is YFSETQ. The CDR3 DNA sequence: TGCGCCAGCAGCTTGGGGGGGGGAGCGCCATGGCGGGACAATGAGCAGTTCTTC. Protein: CASSLGGGAPWRDNEQFF.

The V call is TRBV9, the J call TRBJ2-2; the D is unclear. The CDR3 is 15 residues long. Trimming removed 0 bases at V and 1 base at J, with 7 bases between. Germline loops: CDR1 SGDLS, CDR2 YYNGEE. CDR3 sequence (DNA): TGTGCCAGCAGCGTAGTGGGCTTGAACACCGGGGAGCTGTTTTTT. This codes for CASSVVGLNTGELFF.

The gene calls are TRBV5-1 and TRBJ2-5; 8 bases are shared with TRBD2. Per germline, CDR1 SGHRS and CDR2 YFSETQ. This CDR3 is built from 14 residues. The J segment lost 5 bases and the V segment lost 0 bases, leaving 3 bases of the junction unmatched. CDR3 sequence: CASSLDGGVETQYF. For the CDR3, the DNA is TGCGCCAGCAGCTTGGACGGGGGGGTGGAGACCCAGTACTTC.

The CDR3 sequence is CAWSVGGGETQYF. CDR3 in DNA: TGTGCCTGGAGTGTAGGGGGTGGAGAGACCCAGTACTTC. The chain is built from TRBV30 and TRBJ2-5; possibly TRBD1 for D (6 bases). The CDR3 loop spans 13 amino acids. The V gene lost 0 bases and the J gene lost 4 bases, with 9 bases spanning the gap. The germline gives CDR1 GTSNPN, CDR2 SVGIG (reference sequence).

V and J are TRBV6-1 and TRBJ2-5; D possibly corresponds to TRBD1 (6 bases). CDR1 is MNHNS, CDR2 SASEGT, per germline. This CDR3 contains 15 residues. V lost 0 bases, J lost 4 bases, and 12 bases lay in between. CDR3 protein: CASSEALRGSETQYF. CDR3 nucleotide sequence: TGTGCCAGCAGTGAAGCCTTGAGGGGGTCAGAGACCCAGTACTTC.

The chain employs TRBV5-1 and TRBJ2-5; 8 nucleotides agree with TRBD1. The V gene end was trimmed by 7 bases and the J gene end by 2 bases; junction bases not matched to a gene: 7. Germline-derived CDR1 and CDR2 are SGHRS and YFSETQ. The CDR3 runs to 14 residues. CDR3: CASRTGTYQETQYF. Here the CDR3 DNA reads TGCGCCAGCCGGACAGGGACCTATCAAGAGACCCAGTACTTC.

This chain joins TRBV2 and TRBJ2-5; 9 bases are shared with TRBD2. The CDR3 sequence is 15 residues long. Germline V gene sequence: CDR1 SNHLY, CDR2 FYNNEI. The ends lost 5 bases at V and 5 bases at J; junction bases unmatched: 9. The CDR3 sequence is CASSSNSGRSETQYF. DNA for the CDR3: TGTGCCAGCAGTAGTAATAGCGGGAGAAGTGAGACCCAGTACTTC.

This clone was seen a single time. The chain carries TRBV19 and TRBJ2-7; D may be TRBD1 (6 bases). Germline CDR1 reads LNHDA; CDR2 reads SQIVND (reference sequence). Deletions cut 7 bases from V and 12 bases from J, with 16 bases between. The CDR3 runs 11 residues. The CDR3 region has the DNA TGTGCCAGTATATACCAGGGGCCGGGGTACTTC. It translates to CASIYQGPGYF. The variable domain in full, with the rest retrieved from reference TRBV19 and TRBJ2-7, is DGGITQSPKYLFRKEGQNVTLSCEQNLNHDAMYWYRQDPGQGLRLIYYSQIVNDFQKGDIAEGYSVSREKKESFPLTVTSAQKNPTAFYLCASIYQGPGYFGPGTRLTVT.

The sample holds one count of this clone. The chain uses TRBV5-1 and TRBJ2-5; TRBD1 matches at 7 bases. The assigned J gene may be wrong: the sequence end matches TRBJ2-7 better. The CDR3 has 14 amino acids. CDR1 and CDR2 from the germline V gene are SGHRS and YFSETQ. This chain's CDR3 is CASSPGQSYYEQYF. CDR3 coding DNA: TGCGCCAGCAGCCCGGGACAGTCATACTACGAGCAGTACTTC.

This clone has just a few counts. The rearrangement joins TRBV2 to TRBJ2-5; 7 bases fit TRBD1. V dropped 6 bases and J dropped 4; count of bases not matched to a gene: 5. Germline assignment: CDR1 SNHLY and CDR2 FYNNEI. The CDR3 consists of 13 residues. CDR3: CASRGTDPETQYF. The CDR3 nucleotides read TGTGCCAGCAGAGGGACAGACCCAGAGACCCAGTACTTC.

This clone was found once. This chain joins TRBV27 and TRBJ2-6, with D unresolved. Germline V gives CDR1 MNHEY, CDR2 SMNVEV (reference sequence). The CDR3 totals 15 residues. Trimming cost V 5 bases and J 0 bases, with 8 bases left between them. CDR3 DNA sequence: TGTGCCAGCAGTCTCTTGAGCTCTGGGGCCAACGTCCTGACTTTC. Translation gives CASSLLSSGANVLTF.

J is TRBJ2-1 and V is TRBV14; possible D gene TRBD1, 5 bases. Germline V CDR1 and CDR2: SGHDN, FVKESK. V lost 4 bases to trimming and J lost 7 bases, with 17 bases between them. The CDR3 runs to 15 residues. The CDR3 nucleotides read TGTGCCAGCAGCCTCCAGGGATTAGGAGTGAATGAGCAGTTCTTC. It translates to CASSLQGLGVNEQFF.

This chain links TRBV6-6 with TRBJ1-1, with D perhaps matching TRBD1 (5 bases). Trimming removed 3 bases at V and 4 bases at J, with 12 bases between. Germline V CDR1 and CDR2: MNHNY, SVGAGI (reference sequence). This CDR3 has 14 amino acids. For the CDR3, the DNA is TGTGCCAGCAGTTATGAACAGGTGGGCACTGAAGCTTTCTTT. Translation gives CASSYEQVGTEAFF.

The chain has TRBV27 and TRBJ2-3; the match to TRBD1 covers 7 bases. Germline CDR1 and CDR2: MNHEY and SMNVEV (reference sequence). J was trimmed by 1 base and V by 5 bases; bases with no gene match: 12. CDR3 size: 17 residues. As DNA, the CDR3 is TGTGCCAGCAGTCCCCTTGACAGGGACCTGGGCACAGATACGCAGTATTTT. Translating gives CASSPLDRDLGTDTQYF.

The sample holds one count of this clone. The genes are TRBV4-3 and TRBJ1-2, with 7 positions matching TRBD1. The CDR3 spans 15 residues. Germline V gene sequence: CDR1 LGHNA, CDR2 YSLEER. Unmatched junction bases numbered 4, after V lost 1 base and J lost 2 bases. CDR3 sequence reads: CASSQAEGANYGYTF. The CDR3 nucleotides read TGCGCCAGCAGCCAAGCGGAGGGGGCAAACTATGGCTACACCTTC.

The chain carries TRBV7-7 and TRBJ1-1; tentative D call: TRBD1 (5 bases). The CDR3 is 13 residues long. CDR1 SSHAT and CDR2 FNYEAQ come from the germline V gene (reference sequence). The V gene lost 6 bases and the J gene lost 5 bases, with 13 bases spanning the gap. Here the CDR3 DNA reads TGTGCCAGCAGTCTCCGCAGGGAAACTGAAGCTTTCTTT. This sequence encodes CASSLRRETEAFF.

This chain joins TRBV5-1 and TRBJ1-2; possible D gene TRBD1, 5 bases. Trimming left V 0 bases short and J 5 bases short, with 8 bases between. CDR1 and CDR2 (germline): SGHRS, YFSETQ. The CDR3 has 13 residues. For the CDR3, the DNA is TGCGCCAGCAGCTTGGCGGGGGAGTATGGCTACACCTTC. The encoded protein is CASSLAGEYGYTF.

The rearrangement joins TRBV6-5 to TRBJ1-4, with 9 bases matching TRBD1. The CDR3 is 15 amino acids. With 2 bases clipped from V and 7 bases from J, the junction kept 5 bases outside the gene matches. Germline lookup yields CDR1 MNHEY and CDR2 SVGAGI. The CDR3 sequence: CASSYGDREIEKLFF. Here the CDR3 DNA reads TGTGCCAGCAGTTACGGGGACAGGGAGATTGAAAAACTGTTTTTT.

This clone has more than one count but fewer than ten. This chain connects TRBV28 to TRBJ2-3; D might be TRBD2 (7 bases). Trimming took 2 bases from V and 7 from J, leaving 25 bases between them. From germline, CDR1 is MDHEN and CDR2 SYDVKM. This CDR3 has 18 amino acids. Here the CDR3 DNA reads TGTGCCAGCAGTTTACAAGGCGGGGGCCGACTATTGACATATACGCAGTATTTT. Translation gives CASSLQGGGRLLTYTQYF.

The V call is TRBV4-1, the J call TRBJ2-3, with D unresolved. Per germline, CDR1 MGHRA and CDR2 YSYEKL. Deletions cut 1 base from V and 2 bases from J, with 7 bases between. The CDR3 consists of 14 residues. This chain's CDR3 is CASSQVLSTDTQYF. CDR3 bases: TGCGCCAGCAGCCAAGTGCTATCCACAGATACGCAGTATTTT.

The gene calls are TRBV7-7 and TRBJ2-1; TRBD2 matches 9 bases. This CDR3 contains 14 residues. Losses at the gene ends were 1 base for V and 7 bases for J; bases not matched to a gene: 2. Germline assignment: CDR1 SSHAT and CDR2 FNYEAQ (reference sequence). For the CDR3, the DNA is TGTGCCAGCAGCTTAGGGCGGGAGGGGAATGAGCAGTTCTTC. Its protein is CASSLGREGNEQFF.

This chain connects TRBV19 to TRBJ2-7; 7 bases map to TRBD1. Germline V gene data show CDR1 as LNHDA and CDR2 as SQIVND (reference sequence). There are 17 residues in the CDR3. V lost 4 bases and J lost 0; bases outside the gene matches: 12. Written as DNA, the CDR3 is TGTGCCAGTAGTAGGGATAGACCGGGACAGAGCTCCTACGAGCAGTACTTC. Encoded protein: CASSRDRPGQSSYEQYF.

The rearrangement joins TRBV11-2 to TRBJ2-1, with TRBD2 identical over 12 bases. Germline CDR1 is SGHAT and CDR2 is FQNNGV. J was trimmed by 4 bases and V by 5 bases; bases with no gene match: 12. There are 18 residues in the CDR3. CDR3 sequence: CASSERLASGGGYNEQFF. The CDR3 bases are TGTGCCAGCAGCGAACGGTTGGCTAGCGGGGGGGGATACAATGAGCAGTTCTTC.

The chain links TRBV9 to TRBJ2-3; 10 bases are shared with TRBD1. This CDR3 has 17 amino acids. V lost 2 bases, J lost 5 bases, and 11 bases stayed unmatched. Per the germline V gene, CDR1 is SGDLS and CDR2 is YYNGEE. The CDR3 sequence: CASSVTGTGARGDTQYF. The CDR3 DNA reads as TGTGCCAGCAGCGTCACCGGGACAGGGGCGAGAGGAGATACGCAGTATTTT.

V gene TRBV11-2 combines with J gene TRBJ2-5; the D gene is possibly TRBD1 (6 bases). The J call could be wrong; TRBJ2-7 is a better fit for the DNA end. The CDR3 has 17 residues. Germline CDR1 and CDR2: SGHAT and FQNNGV. The CDR3 spells CASSLASWGQHAYEQYF. For the CDR3, the DNA is TGTGCCAGCAGCTTAGCTAGTTGGGGGCAGCATGCCTACGAGCAGTACTTC.

The chain joins TRBV7-2 to TRBJ2-3; 8 bases fit TRBD2. Germline trimming cut 1 base from V and 2 bases from J; bases unmatched to any gene: 11. Germline loops: CDR1 SGHTA, CDR2 FQGNSA. The CDR3 loop spans 18 amino acids. The CDR3 DNA follows: TGTGCCAGCAGCTTAGTCGCGGGGGGCGCCTTTTACACAGATACGCAGTATTTT. It codes for CASSLVAGGAFYTDTQYF. Based on the CDR3 plus reference TRBV7-2 and TRBJ2-3, the full variable domain is GAGVSQSPSNKVTEKGKDVELRCDPISGHTALYWYRQSLGQGLEFLIYFQGNSAPDKSGLPSDRFSAERTGGSVSTLTIQRTQQEDSAVYLCASSLVAGGAFYTDTQYFGPGTRLTVL.

This chain uses TRBV11-3 with TRBJ2-3, with 11 bases aligning to TRBD2. J was trimmed by 0 bases and V by 4 bases; bases with no gene match: 15. This CDR3 region has 20 residues. Germline V gene sequence: CDR1 SGHNT, CDR2 YENEEA. CDR3 sequence (DNA): TGTGCCAGCAGCTACCCGGGACTAGCGGTCATAGCTACTAGCACAGATACGCAGTATTTT. It is translated as CASSYPGLAVIATSTDTQYF.

The rearrangement joins TRBV2 to TRBJ1-4, with D tentatively TRBD1 (6 bases). V lost 3 bases, J lost 8 bases, and 22 bases lay in between. CDR1 and CDR2 from the germline V gene are SNHLY and FYNNEI. CDR3 length: 17 amino acids. The CDR3 sequence is CASSEPQTGPRDEKLFF. The CDR3 DNA sequence: TGTGCCAGCAGTGAGCCCCAAACAGGGCCCAGGGACGAAAAACTGTTTTTT.